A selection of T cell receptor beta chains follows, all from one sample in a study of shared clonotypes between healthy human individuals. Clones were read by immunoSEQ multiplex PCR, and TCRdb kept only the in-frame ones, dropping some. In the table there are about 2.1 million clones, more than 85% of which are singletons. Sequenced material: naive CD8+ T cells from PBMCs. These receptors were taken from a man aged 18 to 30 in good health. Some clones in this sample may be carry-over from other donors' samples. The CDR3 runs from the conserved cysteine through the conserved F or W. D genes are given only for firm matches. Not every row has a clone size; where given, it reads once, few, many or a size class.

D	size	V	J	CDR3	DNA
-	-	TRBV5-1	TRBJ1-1	CASSLGLAGAVLTEAFF	TGCGCCAGCAGCTTGGGATTGGCTGGGGCAGTCCTTACTGAAGCTTTCTTT
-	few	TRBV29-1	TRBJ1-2	CSVLGQGNYGYTF	TGCAGCGTCCTTGGGCAGGGAAACTATGGCTACACCTTC
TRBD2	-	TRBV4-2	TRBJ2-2	CASSQVATSGNAGELFF	TGTGCCAGCAGCCAAGTGGCGACTAGCGGGAACGCCGGGGAGCTGTTTTTT
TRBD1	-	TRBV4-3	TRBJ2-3	CASQGASRTDTQYF	TGCGCCAGCCAGGGGGCTAGTCGCACAGATACGCAGTATTTT
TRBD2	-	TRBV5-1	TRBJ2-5	CASLTFPGLAAQETQYF	TGCGCCAGCCTAACTTTCCCGGGACTAGCGGCACAAGAGACCCAGTACTTC
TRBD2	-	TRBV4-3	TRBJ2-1	CASSQDRRSGRPNEQFF	TGCGCCAGCAGCCAAGATAGGAGAAGCGGGAGACCCAATGAGCAGTTCTTC
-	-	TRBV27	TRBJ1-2	CASSASGGSGYGYTF	TGTGCCAGCAGTGCCTCAGGTGGAAGTGGCTATGGCTACACCTTC
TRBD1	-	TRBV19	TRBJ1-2	CASSKRDRGFSNYGYTF	TGTGCCAGTAGCAAACGGGACAGGGGATTTTCTAACTATGGCTACACCTTC
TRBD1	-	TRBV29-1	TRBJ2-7	CSVGTGGSYEQYF	TGCAGCGTCGGAACAGGGGGGTCCTACGAGCAGTACTTC
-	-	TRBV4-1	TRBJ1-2	CASSQYSNYGYTF	TGCGCCAGCAGCCAGTACAGCAACTATGGCTACACCTTC
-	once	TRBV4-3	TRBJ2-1	CASSQETAWGQGNEQFF	TGCGCCAGCAGCCAAGAAACGGCTTGGGGGCAGGGGAATGAGCAGTTCTTC
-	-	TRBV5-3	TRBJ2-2	CARSLGQNTGELFF	TGTGCCAGAAGCTTGGGGCAAAACACCGGGGAGCTGTTTTTT
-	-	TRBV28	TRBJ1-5	CASTGRPPYQPQHF	TGTGCCAGCACAGGCCGGCCCCCTTATCAGCCCCAGCATTTT
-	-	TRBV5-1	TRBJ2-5	CASSLVWRDKGGETQYF	TGCGCCAGCAGCTTGGTTTGGCGGGACAAAGGGGGCGAGACCCAGTACTTC
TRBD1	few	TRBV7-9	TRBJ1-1	CASSLGAGGMNTEAFF	TGTGCCAGCAGCCTAGGGGCAGGGGGCATGAACACTGAAGCTTTCTTT
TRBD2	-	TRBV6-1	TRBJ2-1	CASTPWAGGGYEQFF	TGTGCCAGCACCCCTTGGGCGGGAGGTGGCTATGAGCAGTTCTTC
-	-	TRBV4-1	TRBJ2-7	CASSYLEGEQYF	TGCGCCAGCAGCTATCTGGAGGGCGAGCAGTACTTC
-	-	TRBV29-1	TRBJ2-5	CSVVAPAETQYF	TGCAGCGTTGTAGCCCCCGCAGAGACCCAGTACTTC
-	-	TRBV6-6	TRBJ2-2	CASSYKGGGTAGELFF	TGTGCCAGCAGTTACAAGGGGGGAGGGACGGCCGGGGAGCTGTTTTTT
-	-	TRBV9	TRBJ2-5	CASTPEGDQETQYF	TGTGCCAGCACCCCAGAGGGGGACCAAGAGACCCAGTACTTC
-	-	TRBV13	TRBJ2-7	CASSLGLTYEQYF	TGTGCCAGCAGCTTAGGACTAACCTACGAGCAGTACTTC
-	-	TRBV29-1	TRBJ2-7	CSAAGVESWQYF	TGCAGCGCAGCCGGGGTGGAGTCGTGGCAGTACTTC
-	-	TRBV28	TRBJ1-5	CASSFRGGNQPQHF	TGTGCCAGCAGTTTTAGGGGGGGCAATCAGCCCCAGCATTTT
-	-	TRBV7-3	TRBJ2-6	CASSLTIRAGANVLTF	TGTGCCAGCAGCTTAACGATTAGGGCTGGGGCCAACGTCCTGACTTTC